Sequencing of this T cell receptor beta chain was carried out in a study of OX40 agonist ivuxolimab in advanced cancers. Study context: Patients achieving partial responses numbered three: one hepatocellular carcinoma case and two cutaneous melanoma cases. Whole-study results and caveats: By week 6 at 0.1 to 3.0 mg/kg, blood CD4+ and CD8+ T cells had expanded clonally.

The data were produced by immunoSEQ multiplex PCR, yet TCRdb's version contains in-frame clones alone and is incomplete. The repertoire holds 100,000 to 150,000 clones, with around 93% as singletons. Blood samples were obtained at baseline, cycle 4 day 1, and cycle 7 day 1. In regard to this clone: Its antigen is unidentified.

Germline-derived CDR1 and CDR2 are SGHRS and YFSETQ. V trimming: 0 bases; J trimming: 4 bases; junction bases outside the gene matches: 1. CDR3 length: 14 residues. This clonotype was obtained from an adult with an advanced solid tumor such as melanoma, head and neck, liver or kidney cancer. The chain recombines TRBV5-1 with TRBJ2-7; 10 bases are shared with TRBD1. Sequenced here: CD4+ or CD8+ T cells sorted from blood, sampled in a trial of the OX40 agonist ivuxolimab. The CDR3 DNA is TGCGCCAGCAGCTTGGGACAGGGGGCTTACGAGCAGTACTTC. It yields the protein CASSLGQGAYEQYF.